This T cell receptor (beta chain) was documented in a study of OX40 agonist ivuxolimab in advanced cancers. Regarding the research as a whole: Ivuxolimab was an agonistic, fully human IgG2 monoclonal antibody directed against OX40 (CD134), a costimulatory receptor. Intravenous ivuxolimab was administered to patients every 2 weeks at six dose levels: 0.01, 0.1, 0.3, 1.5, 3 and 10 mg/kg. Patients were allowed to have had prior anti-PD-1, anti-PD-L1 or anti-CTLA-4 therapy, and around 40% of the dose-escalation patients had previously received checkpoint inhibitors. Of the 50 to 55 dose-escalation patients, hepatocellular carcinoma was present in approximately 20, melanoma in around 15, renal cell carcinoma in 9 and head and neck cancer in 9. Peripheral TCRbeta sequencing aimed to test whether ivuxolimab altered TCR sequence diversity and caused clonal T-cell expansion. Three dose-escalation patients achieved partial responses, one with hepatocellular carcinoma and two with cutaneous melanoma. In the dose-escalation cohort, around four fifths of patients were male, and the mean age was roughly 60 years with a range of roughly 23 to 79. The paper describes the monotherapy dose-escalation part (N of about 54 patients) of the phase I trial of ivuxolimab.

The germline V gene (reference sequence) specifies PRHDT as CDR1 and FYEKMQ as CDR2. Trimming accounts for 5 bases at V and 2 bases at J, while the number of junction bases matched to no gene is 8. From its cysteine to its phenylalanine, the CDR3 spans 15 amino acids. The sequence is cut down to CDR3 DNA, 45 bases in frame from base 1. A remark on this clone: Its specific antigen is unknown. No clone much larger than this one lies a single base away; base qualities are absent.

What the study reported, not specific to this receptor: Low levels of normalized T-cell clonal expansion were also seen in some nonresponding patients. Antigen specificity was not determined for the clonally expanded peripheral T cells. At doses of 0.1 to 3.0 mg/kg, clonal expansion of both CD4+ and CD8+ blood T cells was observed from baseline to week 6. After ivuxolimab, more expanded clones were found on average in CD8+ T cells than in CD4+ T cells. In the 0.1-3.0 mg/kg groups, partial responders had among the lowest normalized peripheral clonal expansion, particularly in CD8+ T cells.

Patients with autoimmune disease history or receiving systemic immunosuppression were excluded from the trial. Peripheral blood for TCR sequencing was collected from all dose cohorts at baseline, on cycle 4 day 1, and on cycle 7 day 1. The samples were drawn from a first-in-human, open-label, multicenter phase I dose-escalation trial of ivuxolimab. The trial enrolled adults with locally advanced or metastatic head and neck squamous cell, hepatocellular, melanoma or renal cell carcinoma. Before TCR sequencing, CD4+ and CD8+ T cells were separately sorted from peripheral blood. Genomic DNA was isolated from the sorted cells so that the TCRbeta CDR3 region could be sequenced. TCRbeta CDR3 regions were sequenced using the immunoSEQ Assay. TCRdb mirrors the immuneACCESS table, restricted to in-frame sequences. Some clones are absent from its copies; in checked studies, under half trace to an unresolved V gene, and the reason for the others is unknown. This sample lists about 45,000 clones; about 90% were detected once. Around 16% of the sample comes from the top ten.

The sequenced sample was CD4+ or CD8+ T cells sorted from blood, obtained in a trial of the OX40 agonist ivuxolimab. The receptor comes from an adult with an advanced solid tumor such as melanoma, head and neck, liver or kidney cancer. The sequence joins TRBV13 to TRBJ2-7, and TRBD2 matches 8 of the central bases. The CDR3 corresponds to CASSASGGLTYEQYF. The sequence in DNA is TGTGCCAGCAGCGCAAGCGGGGGACTAACCTACGAGCAGTACTTC.